This TCR beta chain was captured by sequencing in a study of T cells and Merkel cell carcinoma outcomes. This table comes from immunoSEQ multiplex PCR, and its TCRdb copy is limited to in-frame clones, with some not included. The sample lists 450 to 600 clones, about 93% occurring once. Findings and limits, study-wide: Reportedly, T-cell repertoire with density predicts Merkel cell carcinoma outcomes.

As concerns this clone: Its cognate antigen is unknown.

The CDR3 loop spans 17 amino acids. CDR1 and CDR2 from the germline V gene are MGHRA and YSYEKL. Trimming took off 4 bases at V and 4 bases at J, with 19 bases between the two ends. The chain combines TRBV4-1 with TRBJ2-2, with D possibly being TRBD2 (5 bases). This TCR derives from a human donor with Merkel cell carcinoma. Input material: tumor tissue from Merkel cell carcinoma. The CDR3 DNA follows: TGCGCCAGCAGCCGACGAGTCAGCGGAGCCTCCACCGGGGAGCTGTTTTTT. Protein: CASSRRVSGASTGELFF.